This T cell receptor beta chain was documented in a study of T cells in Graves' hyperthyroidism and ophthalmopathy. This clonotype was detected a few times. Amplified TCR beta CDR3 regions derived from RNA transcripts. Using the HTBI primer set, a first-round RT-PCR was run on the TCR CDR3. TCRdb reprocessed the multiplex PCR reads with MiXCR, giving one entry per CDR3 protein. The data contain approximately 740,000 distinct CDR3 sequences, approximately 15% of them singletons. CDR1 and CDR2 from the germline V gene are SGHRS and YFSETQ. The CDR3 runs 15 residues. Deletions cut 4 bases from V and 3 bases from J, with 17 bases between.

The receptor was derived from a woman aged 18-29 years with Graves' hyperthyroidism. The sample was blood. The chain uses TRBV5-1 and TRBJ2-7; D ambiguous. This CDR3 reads CASSLGTSKDYEQYF. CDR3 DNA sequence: TGCGCCAGCAGCCTCGGTACCTCAAAAGACTACGAGCAGTACTTC.